The 22 T cell receptor beta chains listed next were all sequenced from one sample in a study of CDR3 diversity in severe acne (dated by TCRdb to the late 2010s). The library came from PCR. Sequencing instrument: Illumina HiSeq 2000. TCRdb took the public reads, trimmed them with fastp at Q25, ran MiXCR for clone calling and kept in-frame beta chains. Every CDR3 protein is listed once, alongside the most common genes and DNA of its rows. The sample contains approximately 97,000 distinct CDR3 sequences, 51% of them found a single time. 9.5% to 15% of the sample rests with the top ten. The specimen sequenced was blood. The receptor set was obtained from a male donor with acne.

In this sample, this clonotype turned up once. V gene TRBV9 combines with J gene TRBJ2-7, with D perhaps matching TRBD1 (6 bases). Trimming left V 3 bases short and J 6 bases short, with 13 bases between. The CDR3 has 13 amino acids. Germline loops: CDR1 SGDLS, CDR2 YYNGEE. The CDR3 DNA reads TGTGCCAGCAGCGCCACGGAAGGGGGCGAGCAGTACTTC. This translates into CASSATEGGEQYF.

The V and J genes are TRBV29-1 and TRBJ2-5, with TRBD1 matching over 10 bases. With V trimmed by 7 bases and J by 5 bases, 7 bases remained unmatched. CDR3 length equals 13 residues. Germline V gene data show CDR1 as SQVTM and CDR2 as ANQGSEA. CDR3 region: CSARQGAWETQYF. CDR3 coding DNA: TGCAGCGCCCGACAGGGGGCTTGGGAGACCCAGTACTTC.

The V call is TRBV29-1, the J call TRBJ1-2, with D perhaps TRBD1 (6 bases). CDR3 length equals 11 residues. Germline CDR1 SQVTM, CDR2 ANQGSEA. Trimming cost V 7 bases and J 2 bases, with 8 bases left between them. The CDR3 here is CSATGNYGYTF. The CDR3 nucleotides read TGCAGCGCAACAGGGAACTATGGCTACACCTTC.

This clonotype was seen ten or more times. The V call is TRBV5-5, the J call TRBJ2-7; D assignment may be TRBD1 or TRBD2 (6 bases each). Per germline, CDR1 SGHKS and CDR2 YYEKEE (reference sequence). This CDR3 spans 17 amino acids. The V gene lost 4 bases and the J gene lost 2 bases, with 22 bases spanning the gap. Here the CDR3 reads CASSRVEGLGGTYEQYF. CDR3 sequence (DNA): TGTGCCAGCAGCCGGGTTGAAGGGCTAGGGGGGACCTACGAGCAGTACTTC.

As for this clonotype: One end of the junction varies from germline; a read error may be responsible. The genes are TRBV6-1 and TRBJ2-2; 9 bases are shared with TRBD2. Germline V lookup: CDR1 MNHNS, CDR2 SASEGT. The CDR3 extends over 15 amino acids. CDR3 sequence reads: CASTHKAGGTGELSF. The CDR3 DNA reads as TGTGCCTCTACCCATAAAGCGGGAGGAACCGGGGAGCTGTCTTTT.

The chain employs TRBV13 and TRBJ2-1; TRBD2 matches at 7 bases. This CDR3 is built from 19 residues. V shed 5 bases and J 4 bases; nucleotides not matched to a gene: 20. Germline V gene lookup returns CDR1 PRHDT and CDR2 FYEKMQ (reference sequence). Written as DNA, the CDR3 is TGTGCCAGCAGCCCCCTCGAAGCGGGAATCTGGAGAGGGTACAATGAGCAGTTCTTC. Amino acid sequence: CASSPLEAGIWRGYNEQFF. Combining the CDR3 with reference TRBV13 and TRBJ2-1 gives the whole variable domain AAGVIQSPRHLIKEKRETATLKCYPIPRHDTVYWYQQGPGQDPQFLISFYEKMQSDKGSIPDRFSAQQFSDYHSELNMSSLELGDSALYFCASSPLEAGIWRGYNEQFFGPGTRLTVL.

This clonotype was recorded many times. The chain has TRBV18 and TRBJ1-1; TRBD1 aligns across 7 bases. The CDR3 has 12 residues. V lost 6 bases and J lost 9; bases outside the gene matches: 7. Per germline, CDR1 KGHSH and CDR2 LQKENI. CDR3 coding DNA: TGTGCCAGCTCCCAAGACAGGGATAAAGCTTTCTTT. Translating gives CASSQDRDKAFF.

The chain has TRBV19 and TRBJ2-2, with 13 bases matching TRBD2. Germline CDR1 is LNHDA and CDR2 is SQIVND (reference sequence). The CDR3 covers 12 residues. V shed 11 bases and J 8 bases; nucleotides not matched to a gene: 2. As DNA, the CDR3 is TGTGCCGGGACTAGCGGGATGGGGGAGCTGTTTTTT. It encodes CAGTSGMGELFF.

The rearrangement joins TRBV7-6 to TRBJ2-2; TRBD2 is a possible D gene (5 bases). Germline CDR1 and CDR2: SGHVS and FNYEAQ. Trimming removed 1 base at V and 5 bases at J, with 17 bases between. The CDR3 contains 17 residues. Here the CDR3 reads CASSLGSSTTRTGELFF. The CDR3 bases are TGTGCCAGCAGCTTAGGGTCTAGCACCACGAGGACCGGGGAGCTGTTTTTT. Full variable domain (missing parts from reference TRBV7-6 and TRBJ2-2): GAGVSQSPRYKVTKRGQDVALRCDPISGHVSLYWYRQALGQGPEFLTYFNYEAQQDKSGLPNDRFSAERPEGSISTLTIQRTEQRDSAMYRCASSLGSSTTRTGELFFGEGSRLTVL.

CDR3 nucleotide sequence: TGTGCCAGCCGGACTAGCGGGAGGGACGAGCAGTACTTC. Encoded protein: CASRTSGRDEQYF. V and J are TRBV6-5 and TRBJ2-7, with 15 bases aligning to TRBD2. The CDR3 loop spans 13 amino acids. After removal of 8 bases from V and 5 bases from J, the junction contained 1 base not matched to a gene. The germline V gene encodes CDR1 MNHEY and CDR2 SVGAGI.

Comment on this clonotype: This sequence may be a read error, since a much larger clone differs from it by one base. J is TRBJ1-1 and V is TRBV6-1, with D possibly being TRBD1 (5 bases). V was cut by 3 bases and J by 6 bases, with 11 bases left in between. This CDR3 region has 13 residues. In germline, CDR1 is MNHNS, CDR2 SASEGT. DNA of the CDR3: TGTGCCAGCAGTGAGTCTTGGGACCCTGAAGCTTTCTTT. It translates to CASSESWDPEAFF.

The rearrangement uses TRBV20-1 and TRBJ2-5, with 7 bases lining up with TRBD2. V was pared by 3 bases and J by 2 bases, with 6 bases of the junction left unmatched. This CDR3 spans 14 amino acids. Germline V CDR1 and CDR2: DFQATT, SNEGSKA (reference sequence). The CDR3 sequence is CSASGRVAQETQYF. The CDR3 bases are TGCAGTGCTAGTGGGAGGGTTGCGCAAGAGACCCAGTACTTC.

This clonotype was seen many times. The J gene is TRBJ1-1, the V gene TRBV19; D is undetermined. The CDR3 covers 15 residues. Per the germline V gene, CDR1 is LNHDA and CDR2 is SQIVND (reference sequence). V was pared by 1 base and J by 2 bases, with 11 bases between. The CDR3 DNA reads as TGTGCCAGTAGTATAGGCTTACCGATAAACACTGAAGCTTTCTTT. Amino acid sequence: CASSIGLPINTEAFF.

In regard to this clonotype: One junction end does not reproduce the germline sequence, and a read error may be involved. This chain connects TRBV7-8 to TRBJ1-1; no clear D. The CDR3 sequence is 14 residues long. Germline assignment: CDR1 SGHVS and CDR2 FQNEAQ. This CDR3 reads CASSQDSGNTEAFF. In DNA, the CDR3 is TGCGCCAGCAGCCAAGATTCTGGGAACACTGAAGCTTTCTTT. Variable domain in full (rest from reference TRBV7-8 and TRBJ1-1): GAGVSQSPRYKVAKRGQDVALRCDPISGHVSLFWYQQALGQGPEFLTYFQNEAQLDKSGLPSDRFFAERPEGSVSTLKIQRTQQEDSAVYLCASSQDSGNTEAFFGQGTRLTVV.

This clonotype was detected a few times. This chain connects TRBV10-2 to TRBJ1-2, with D uncertain. With 5 bases removed from V and 7 bases from J, the gap between germline ends came to 8 bases. Germline CDR1 reads WSHSY; CDR2 reads SAAADI. CDR3 length: 11 amino acids. Here the CDR3 reads CASSQRSGYTF. The DNA of the CDR3 is TGCGCCAGCAGTCAAAGGTCTGGCTACACCTTC.

This clonotype came up a few times. This chain connects TRBV6-5 to TRBJ1-2, with D tentatively TRBD1 (5 bases). V lost 6 bases and J 1 base, leaving 21 bases between the germline ends. CDR3 length: 17 amino acids. Germline V gene data show CDR1 as MNHEY and CDR2 as SVGAGI. The CDR3 sequence: CASSLDGGVGFNYGYTF. As DNA, the CDR3 is TGTGCCAGCAGCCTCGACGGGGGAGTAGGCTTTAACTATGGCTACACCTTC.

This clonotype was recorded many times. The rearrangement uses TRBV15 and TRBJ2-1; 7 nucleotides align to TRBD1. Per the germline V gene, CDR1 is LNHNV and CDR2 is YYDKDF (reference sequence). J lost 5 bases, V lost 9 bases, and 4 bases had no gene match. This CDR3 is 12 amino acids long. The CDR3 DNA reads TGTGCCACTTCCAGGGGGAACAATGAGCAGTTCTTC. Translating gives CATSRGNNEQFF.

The chain carries TRBV9 and TRBJ2-7, with a weak D call TRBD1 (7 bases). The length of the CDR3 is 14 residues. V gave up 4 bases and J gave up 6 bases, with 17 bases separating them. CDR1 SGDLS and CDR2 YYNGEE come from the germline V gene. CDR3: CASSYGRGTVEQYF. Written as DNA, the CDR3 is TGTGCCAGCAGCTACGGCCGGGGGACAGTCGAGCAGTACTTC. The complete variable domain, with remaining parts taken from reference TRBV9 and TRBJ2-7, reads DSGVTQTPKHLITATGQRVTLRCSPRSGDLSVYWYQQSLDQGLQFLIQYYNGEERAKGNILERFSAQQFPDLHSELNLSSLELGDSALYFCASSYGRGTVEQYFGPGTRLTVT.

The chain has TRBV5-1 and TRBJ1-1; maybe TRBD1 (6 bases). Trimming took off 1 base at V and 1 base at J, with 8 bases between the two ends. Germline values: CDR1 SGHRS, CDR2 YFSETQ. There are 14 residues in the CDR3. CDR3 sequence (DNA): TGCGCCAGCAGCTTGAGGACAGCGAACACTGAAGCTTTCTTT. This translates into CASSLRTANTEAFF.

This chain uses TRBV20-1 with TRBJ2-5; D remains ambiguous. The CDR3 is 13 amino acids. V dropped 3 bases and J dropped 5 bases, with 13 bases sitting between them. From germline, CDR1 is DFQATT and CDR2 SNEGSKA (reference sequence). The DNA for the CDR3 is TGCAGTGCTAGGGCCGCCGTCCGGGAGACCCAGTACTTC. Its protein is CSARAAVRETQYF.

The chain joins TRBV25-1 to TRBJ1-6; 7 nucleotides agree with TRBD1. In germline, CDR1 is MGHDK, CDR2 SYGVNS. J was trimmed by 5 bases and V by 3 bases; bases with no gene match: 7. The CDR3 extends over 16 amino acids. The CDR3 DNA is TGTGCCAGCAGTGATACGAGGACAGGCCATAATTCACCCCTCCACTTT. Amino acid sequence: CASSDTRTGHNSPLHF.

The chain uses TRBV20-1 and TRBJ2-7; 11 bases map to TRBD2. Germline V gene data show CDR1 as DFQATT and CDR2 as SNEGSKA (reference sequence). The length of the CDR3 is 15 residues. J gave up 0 bases and V 3 bases, and 4 bases lay outside the gene matches. CDR3 sequence reads: CSARRGTSGSYEQYF. The CDR3 nucleotides read TGCAGTGCTAGGCGGGGGACTAGCGGCTCCTACGAGCAGTACTTC.